Listed below are T cell receptor beta chains from one sample, sequenced in a study of blood T cells in healthy people across ages. TCRdb called the 5' RACE reads again in MiXCR, with one record for every CDR3 protein. The sample includes about 830,000 distinct CDR3 sequences, 58% of them seen just once. The specimen was blood. These receptors all stem from a man younger than 45 in good health. CDR3s include the opening cysteine and the closing phenylalanine or tryptophan. D genes are given only for firm matches. Clone size, where shown, is once, few, many, or a class for clones that have expanded.

>TRBV5-1|TRBJ2-3|NA|few
CASSLGGLTGDTQYF
TGCGCCAGCAGCTTGGGCGGCTTGACTGGAGATACGCAGTATTTT
>TRBV20-1|TRBJ2-3|TRBD1|NA
CSARAGTGGQDTQYF
TGCAGTGCTAGAGCCGGGACAGGGGGTCAAGATACGCAGTATTTT
>TRBV7-2|TRBJ2-5|NA|few
CASSLSPGGTQYF
TGTGCCAGCAGCTTATCCCCGGGTGGGACCCAGTACTTC
>TRBV29-1|TRBJ2-5|NA|NA
CSVESLYQETQYF
TGCAGCGTTGAATCCCTGTACCAAGAGACCCAGTACTTC
>TRBV25-1|TRBJ2-3|TRBD2|NA
CASNTGSGSPDTQYF
TGTGCCAGCAATACCGGGAGCGGGAGCCCAGATACGCAGTATTTT
>TRBV12-3/TRBV12-4|TRBJ2-1|NA|NA
CASSWGPGRGPYNEQFF
TGTGCCAGCAGTTGGGGGCCCGGGCGGGGCCCGTACAATGAGCAGTTCTTC
>TRBV20-1|TRBJ2-3|NA|NA
CSAGVERVATDTQYF
TGCAGTGCTGGAGTTGAAAGGGTTGCTACAGATACGCAGTATTTT
>TRBV5-1|TRBJ2-7|NA|few
CASSILDGYEQYF
TGCGCCAGCAGCATTTTGGACGGCTACGAGCAGTACTTC
>TRBV30|TRBJ2-7|NA|NA
CAWETKGLTYEQYF
TGTGCCTGGGAAACAAAAGGGTTGACCTACGAGCAGTACTTC
>TRBV7-9|TRBJ2-7|TRBD2|few
CASSLASGASYEQYF
TGTGCCAGCAGCTTAGCGAGCGGGGCCTCCTACGAGCAGTACTTC
>TRBV7-9|TRBJ2-7|NA|once
CASSWVRPPYEQYF
TGTGCCAGCAGCTGGGTTCGTCCCCCCTACGAGCAGTACTTC
>TRBV10-3|TRBJ2-6|TRBD1|few
CAASMGQPNSGANVLTF
TGTGCCGCCTCGATGGGACAGCCCAACTCTGGGGCCAACGTCCTGACTTTC
>TRBV3-1|TRBJ2-6|NA|few
CASSQDISGANVLTF
TGTGCCAGCAGCCAAGATATTTCTGGGGCCAACGTCCTGACTTTC
>TRBV20-1|TRBJ2-7|NA|NA
CSARGGWGEQYF
TGCAGTGCTAGGGGGGGATGGGGCGAGCAGTACTTC
>TRBV27|TRBJ2-7|TRBD1|NA
CASSFSGQGSYEQYF
TGTGCCAGCAGTTTCTCGGGACAGGGAAGCTACGAGCAGTACTTC
>TRBV6-6|TRBJ2-5|TRBD2|NA
CACSPTSEQETQYF
TGTGCCTGCAGTCCAACTAGCGAACAAGAGACCCAGTACTTC
>TRBV12-3/TRBV12-4|TRBJ1-1|NA|NA
CASSFSGLEAFF
TGTGCCAGCAGTTTTTCCGGGCTTGAAGCTTTCTTT
>TRBV10-3|TRBJ2-6|NA|NA
CAISESTGANVLTF
TGTGCCATCAGTGAGTCGACTGGGGCCAACGTCCTGACTTTC
>TRBV20-1|TRBJ1-5|NA|NA
CSARRSNQPQHF
TGCAGTGCTAGGCGGAGTAATCAGCCCCAGCATTTT
>TRBV27|TRBJ1-2|NA|once
CAGSLFGGEHGYTF
TGTGCCGGCAGTTTATTTGGAGGGGAGCATGGCTACACCTTC
>TRBV7-2|TRBJ2-3|NA|NA
CASRSKISTDTQYF
TGTGCCAGCAGATCAAAGATTAGCACAGATACGCAGTATTTT
>TRBV7-8|TRBJ2-1|TRBD2|NA
CASSLERRESSYNEQFF
TGTGCCAGCAGCTTAGAGCGGCGGGAGAGCTCCTACAATGAGCAGTTCTTC
>TRBV5-4|TRBJ1-2|NA|NA
CASSHIGQANYGYTF
TGTGCCAGCAGTCATATTGGACAAGCTAACTATGGCTACACCTTC
>TRBV5-1|TRBJ2-1|NA|few
CASSLLGREQFF
TGCGCCAGCAGCTTGCTGGGGCGTGAGCAGTTCTTC
>TRBV27|TRBJ2-7|NA|NA
CASSNTGYEQYF
TGTGCCAGCAGTAACACCGGCTACGAGCAGTACTTC
>TRBV11-1|TRBJ2-5|NA|NA
CASSLYDSETQYF
TGTGCCAGCAGCTTATACGACTCAGAGACCCAGTACTTC
>TRBV12-3/TRBV12-4|TRBJ1-2|NA|NA
CASSQTGWGLGGYTF
TGTGCCAGCAGTCAAACAGGGTGGGGTCTCGGAGGCTACACCTTC